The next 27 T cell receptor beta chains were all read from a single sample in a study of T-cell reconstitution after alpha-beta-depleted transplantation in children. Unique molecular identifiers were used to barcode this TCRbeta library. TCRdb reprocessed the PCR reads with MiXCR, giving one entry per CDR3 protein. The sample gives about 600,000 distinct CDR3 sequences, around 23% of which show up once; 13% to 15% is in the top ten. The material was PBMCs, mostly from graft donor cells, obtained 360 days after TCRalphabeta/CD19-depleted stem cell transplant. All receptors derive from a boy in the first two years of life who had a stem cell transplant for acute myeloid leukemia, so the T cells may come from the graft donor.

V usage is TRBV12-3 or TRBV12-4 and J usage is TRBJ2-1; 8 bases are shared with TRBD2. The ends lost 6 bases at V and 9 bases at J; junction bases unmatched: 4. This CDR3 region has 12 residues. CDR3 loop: CASRGSGGEQFF. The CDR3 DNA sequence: TGTGCCAGCAGGGGAAGCGGGGGTGAGCAGTTCTTC.

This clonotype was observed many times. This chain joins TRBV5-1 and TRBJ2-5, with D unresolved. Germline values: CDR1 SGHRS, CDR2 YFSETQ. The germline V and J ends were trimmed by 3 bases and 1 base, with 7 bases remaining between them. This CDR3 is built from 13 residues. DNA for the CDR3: TGCGCCAGCAGCTATCCACCCCAAGAGACCCAGTACTTC. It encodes CASSYPPQETQYF.

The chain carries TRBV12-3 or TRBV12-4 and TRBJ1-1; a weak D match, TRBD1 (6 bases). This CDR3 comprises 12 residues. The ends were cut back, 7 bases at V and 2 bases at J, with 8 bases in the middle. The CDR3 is CASKDSNTEAFF. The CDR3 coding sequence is TGTGCCAGCAAGGACAGCAACACTGAAGCTTTCTTT.

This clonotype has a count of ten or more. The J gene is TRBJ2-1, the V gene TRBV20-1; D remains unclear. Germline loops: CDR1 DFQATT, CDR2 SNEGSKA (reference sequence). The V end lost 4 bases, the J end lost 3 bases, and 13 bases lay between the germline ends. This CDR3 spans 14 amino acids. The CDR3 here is CSAIQLTLYNEQFF. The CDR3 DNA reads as TGCAGTGCTATACAGCTTACCCTCTACAATGAGCAGTTCTTC.

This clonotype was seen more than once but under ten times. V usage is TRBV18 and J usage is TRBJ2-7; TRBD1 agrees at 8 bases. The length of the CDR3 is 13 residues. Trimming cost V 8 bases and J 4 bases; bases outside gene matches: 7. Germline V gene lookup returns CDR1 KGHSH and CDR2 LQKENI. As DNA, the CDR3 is TGTGCCAGCAGTCCCCAGGGGGCGTACGAGCAGTACGTC. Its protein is CASSPQGAYEQYV.

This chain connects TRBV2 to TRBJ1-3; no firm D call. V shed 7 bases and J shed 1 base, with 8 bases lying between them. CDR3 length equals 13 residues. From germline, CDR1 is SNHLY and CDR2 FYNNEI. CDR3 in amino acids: CASTTVSGNTIYF. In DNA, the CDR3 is TGTGCCAGCACCACGGTTTCTGGAAACACCATATATTTT.

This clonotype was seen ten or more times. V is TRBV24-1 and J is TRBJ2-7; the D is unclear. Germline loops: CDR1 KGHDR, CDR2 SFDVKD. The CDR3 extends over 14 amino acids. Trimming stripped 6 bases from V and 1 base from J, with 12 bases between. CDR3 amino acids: CATSKGMGSYEQYF. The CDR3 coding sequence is TGTGCCACCAGTAAAGGTATGGGGTCCTACGAGCAGTACTTC.

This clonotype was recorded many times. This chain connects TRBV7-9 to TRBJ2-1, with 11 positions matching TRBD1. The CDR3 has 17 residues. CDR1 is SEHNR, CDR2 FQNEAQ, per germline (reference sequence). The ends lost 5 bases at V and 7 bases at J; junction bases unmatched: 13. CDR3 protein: CASSPTLGQGAWNEQFF. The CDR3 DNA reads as TGTGCCAGCAGCCCGACATTAGGACAGGGGGCTTGGAATGAGCAGTTCTTC.

CDR3 in DNA: TGTGCCACCAGCAGAGGACCGAGCAGGGGGTACGGCTACACCTTC. Translation gives CATSRGPSRGYGYTF. The genes are TRBV15 and TRBJ1-2, with 7 bases that match TRBD1. Germline V lookup: CDR1 LNHNV, CDR2 YYDKDF (reference sequence). Trimming took 1 base from V and 8 from J; bases not matched to a gene: 10. The CDR3 contains 15 residues.

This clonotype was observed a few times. The CDR3 loop is CSARDVSGGAGDTQYF. As DNA, the CDR3 is TGCAGTGCTAGAGATGTTAGCGGGGGGGCCGGAGATACGCAGTATTTT. This chain joins TRBV20-1 and TRBJ2-3, with 11 bases aligning to TRBD2. Trimming at V came to 0 bases and at J to 5 bases, leaving 7 bases not matched to a gene. Germline V gene sequence: CDR1 DFQATT, CDR2 SNEGSKA (reference sequence). The CDR3 is 16 residues long.

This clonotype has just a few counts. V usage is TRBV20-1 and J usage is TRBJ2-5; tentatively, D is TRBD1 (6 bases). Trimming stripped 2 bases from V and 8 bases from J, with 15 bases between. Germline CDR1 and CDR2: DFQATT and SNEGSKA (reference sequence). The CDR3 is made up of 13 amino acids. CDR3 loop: CSARPDRSVTQYF. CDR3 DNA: TGCAGTGCTAGACCTGACAGGAGCGTAACCCAGTACTTC.

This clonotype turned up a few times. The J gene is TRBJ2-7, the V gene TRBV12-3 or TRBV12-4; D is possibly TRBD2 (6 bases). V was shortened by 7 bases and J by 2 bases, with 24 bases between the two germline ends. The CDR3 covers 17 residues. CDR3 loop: CASTVTSRPGDPYEQYV. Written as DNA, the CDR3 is TGTGCCAGCACCGTCACATCCCGTCCGGGGGACCCCTACGAGCAGTACGTC.

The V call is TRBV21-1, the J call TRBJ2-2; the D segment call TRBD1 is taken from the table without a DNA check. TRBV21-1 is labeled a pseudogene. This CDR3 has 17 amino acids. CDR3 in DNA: TGTGCCAGCAGCAAAGCGACAGGGAAGAGGAACACCGGGGAGCTGTTTTTT. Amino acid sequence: CASSKATGKRNTGELFF.

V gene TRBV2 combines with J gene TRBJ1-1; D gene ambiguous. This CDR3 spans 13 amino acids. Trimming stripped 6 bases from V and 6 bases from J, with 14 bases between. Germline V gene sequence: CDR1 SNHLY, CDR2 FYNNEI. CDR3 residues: CASRRPPGPEAFF. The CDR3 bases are TGTGCCAGCAGACGACCCCCCGGGCCTGAAGCTTTCTTT.

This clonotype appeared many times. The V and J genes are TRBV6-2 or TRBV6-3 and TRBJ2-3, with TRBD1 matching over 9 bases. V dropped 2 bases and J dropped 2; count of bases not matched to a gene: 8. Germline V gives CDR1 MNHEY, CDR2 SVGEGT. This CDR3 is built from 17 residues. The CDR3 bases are TGTGCCAGCAGTTACCCATCCGGGACAGGGACCACAGATACGCAGTATTTT. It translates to CASSYPSGTGTTDTQYF.

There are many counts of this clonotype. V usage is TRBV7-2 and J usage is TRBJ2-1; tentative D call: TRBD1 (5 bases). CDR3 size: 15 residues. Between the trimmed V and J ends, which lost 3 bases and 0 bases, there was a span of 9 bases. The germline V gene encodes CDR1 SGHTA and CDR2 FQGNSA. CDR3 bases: TGTGCCAGCAGCTTTAGGGGTCCCTCCTACAATGAGCAGTTCTTC. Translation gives CASSFRGPSYNEQFF.

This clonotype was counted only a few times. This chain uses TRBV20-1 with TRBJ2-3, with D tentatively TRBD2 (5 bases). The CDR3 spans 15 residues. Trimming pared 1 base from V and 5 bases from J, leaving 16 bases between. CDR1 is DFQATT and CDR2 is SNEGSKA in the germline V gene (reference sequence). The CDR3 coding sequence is TGCAGTGCTAGAGGCTGGACTCGGGAAGGAGATACGCAGTATTTT. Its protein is CSARGWTREGDTQYF.

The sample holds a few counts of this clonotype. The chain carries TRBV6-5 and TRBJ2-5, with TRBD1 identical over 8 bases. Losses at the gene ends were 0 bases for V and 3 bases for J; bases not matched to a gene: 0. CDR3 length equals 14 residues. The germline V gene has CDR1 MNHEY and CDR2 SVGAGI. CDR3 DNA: TGTGCCAGCAGTTACTCGACAGGGGAAGAGACCCAGTACTTC. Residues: CASSYSTGEETQYF.

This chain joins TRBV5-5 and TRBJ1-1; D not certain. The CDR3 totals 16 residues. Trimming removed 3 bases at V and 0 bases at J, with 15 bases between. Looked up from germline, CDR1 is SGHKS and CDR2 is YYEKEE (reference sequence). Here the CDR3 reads CASSSLDGAMNTEAFF. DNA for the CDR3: TGTGCCAGCAGCTCCCTTGACGGAGCCATGAACACTGAAGCTTTCTTT. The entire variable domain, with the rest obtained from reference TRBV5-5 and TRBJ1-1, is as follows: DAGVTQSPTHLIKTRGQQVTLRCSPISGHKSVSWYQQVLGQGPQFIFQYYEKEERGRGNFPDRFSARQFPNYSSELNVNALLLGDSALYLCASSSLDGAMNTEAFFGQGTRLTVV.

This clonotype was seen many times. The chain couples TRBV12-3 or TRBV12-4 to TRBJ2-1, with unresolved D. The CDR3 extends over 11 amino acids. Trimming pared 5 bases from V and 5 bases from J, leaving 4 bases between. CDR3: CASSPDNEQFF. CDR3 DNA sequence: TGTGCCAGCAGTCCCGACAATGAGCAGTTCTTC.

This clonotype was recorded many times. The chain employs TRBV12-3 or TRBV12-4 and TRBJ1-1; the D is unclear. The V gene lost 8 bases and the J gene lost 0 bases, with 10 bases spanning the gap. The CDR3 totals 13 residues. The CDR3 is CASGQDLNTEAFF. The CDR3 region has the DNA TGTGCCAGCGGTCAGGACCTGAACACTGAAGCTTTCTTT.

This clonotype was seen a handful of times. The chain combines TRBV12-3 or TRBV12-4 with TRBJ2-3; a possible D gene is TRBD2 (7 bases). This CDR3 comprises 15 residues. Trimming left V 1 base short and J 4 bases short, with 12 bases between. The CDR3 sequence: CASSLGQGRADTQYF. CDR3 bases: TGTGCCAGCAGTTTAGGGCAGGGGAGGGCAGATACGCAGTATTTT.

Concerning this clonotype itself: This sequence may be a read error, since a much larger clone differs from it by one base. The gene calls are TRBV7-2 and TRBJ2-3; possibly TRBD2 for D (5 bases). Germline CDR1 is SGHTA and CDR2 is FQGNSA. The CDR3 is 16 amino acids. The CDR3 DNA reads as TGTGCCTGCAGCTTAGCGTCGGTTATCGGAGGTGATACGCAGTATTTT. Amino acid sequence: CACSLASVIGGDTQYF.

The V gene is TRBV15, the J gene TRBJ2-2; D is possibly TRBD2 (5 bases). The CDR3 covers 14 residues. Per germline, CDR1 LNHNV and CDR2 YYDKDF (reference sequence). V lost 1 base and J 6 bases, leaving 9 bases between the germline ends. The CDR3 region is CATSRALEAGELFF. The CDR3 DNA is TGTGCCACCAGCAGAGCACTAGAGGCCGGGGAGCTGTTTTTT.

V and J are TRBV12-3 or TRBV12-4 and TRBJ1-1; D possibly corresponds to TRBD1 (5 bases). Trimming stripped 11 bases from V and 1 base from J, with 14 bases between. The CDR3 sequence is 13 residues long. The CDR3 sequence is CAGRGDQNTEAFF. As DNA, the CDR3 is TGTGCCGGAAGAGGGGACCAGAACACTGAAGCTTTCTTT.

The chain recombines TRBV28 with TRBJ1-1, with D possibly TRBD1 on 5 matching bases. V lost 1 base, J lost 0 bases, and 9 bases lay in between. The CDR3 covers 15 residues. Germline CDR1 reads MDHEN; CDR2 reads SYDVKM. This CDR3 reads CASSLSGAMNTEAFF. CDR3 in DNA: TGTGCCAGCAGTTTATCTGGGGCGATGAACACTGAAGCTTTCTTT. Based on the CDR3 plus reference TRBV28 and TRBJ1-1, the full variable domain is DVKVTQSSRYLVKRTGEKVFLECVQDMDHENMFWYRQDPGLGLRLIYFSYDVKMKEKGDIPEGYSVSREKKERFSLILESASTNQTSMYLCASSLSGAMNTEAFFGQGTRLTVV.

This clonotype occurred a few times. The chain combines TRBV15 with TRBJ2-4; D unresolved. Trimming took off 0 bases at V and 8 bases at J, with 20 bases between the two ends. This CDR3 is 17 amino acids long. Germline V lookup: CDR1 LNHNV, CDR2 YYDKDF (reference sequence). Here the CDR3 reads CATSRDPALSDRYIQYF. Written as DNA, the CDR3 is TGTGCCACCAGCAGAGATCCAGCCCTTTCGGATCGGTACATTCAGTACTTC.